Each of the 19 T cell receptor beta chains below was sequenced from the same sample in a study of blood T cell repertoires in COVID-19. TCRdb keeps only in-frame clones here, not all; method: immunoSEQ multiplex PCR. The data hold about 80,000 clones, with approximately 83% observed a single time. Sequencing was done on a sample of peripheral blood. All receptors derive from a human donor in a cohort sampled during active COVID-19.

V is TRBV25-1 and J is TRBJ2-1; TRBD2 is a possible D gene (5 bases). The V end was cut by 2 bases, the J end by 5 bases, with 10 bases between. The germline V gene has CDR1 MGHDK and CDR2 SYGVNS. The CDR3 runs 14 residues. The CDR3 protein is CASSEPSSHNEQFF. The CDR3, as DNA: TGTGCCAGCAGTGAACCGTCTAGCCACAATGAGCAGTTCTTC.

The chain recombines TRBV28 with TRBJ1-1, with 8 bases that match TRBD1. This CDR3 is 15 amino acids long. The V segment lost 8 bases and the J segment 5 bases; nucleotides outside the gene matches: 13. Looked up from germline, CDR1 is MDHEN and CDR2 is SYDVKM. CDR3 amino acids: CASPPRRGRKTEAFF. The CDR3 nucleotides are TGTGCCAGCCCCCCCCGCAGGGGGCGTAAAACTGAAGCTTTCTTT.

The rearrangement uses TRBV5-1 and TRBJ1-2; TRBD1 matches at 7 bases. Germline values: CDR1 SGHRS, CDR2 YFSETQ. This CDR3 is 13 amino acids long. Germline trimming cut 0 bases from V and 8 bases from J; bases unmatched to any gene: 4. The CDR3 DNA sequence: TGCGCCAGCAGCTTGGAAGGGGGCGCGGGCTACACCTTC. This sequence encodes CASSLEGGAGYTF.

The chain recombines TRBV18 with TRBJ2-6; 9 bases line up with TRBD1. CDR3 size: 17 residues. Per the germline V gene, CDR1 is KGHSH and CDR2 is LQKENI. V shed 4 bases, J shed 0 bases, and the junction held 4 bases outside the gene matches. The DNA for the CDR3 is TGTGCCAGCTCACGGGGACAGGGTAACTCTGGGGCCAACGTCCTGACTTTC. Amino acids: CASSRGQGNSGANVLTF. Variable domain in full (rest from reference TRBV18 and TRBJ2-6): NAGVMQNPRHLVRRRGQEARLRCSPMKGHSHVYWYRQLPEEGLKFMVYLQKENIIDESGMPKERFSAEFPKEGPSILRIQQVVRGDSAAYFCASSRGQGNSGANVLTFGAGSRLTVL.

A few counts support this clone. V gene TRBV15 combines with J gene TRBJ2-7; no clear D. Trimming left V 0 bases short and J 0 bases short, with 9 bases between. Looked up from germline, CDR1 is LNHNV and CDR2 is YYDKDF (reference sequence). The CDR3 is 15 residues long. The CDR3 here is CATSRDLVGSYEQYF. In nucleotides, the CDR3 is TGTGCCACCAGCAGAGATCTAGTGGGCTCCTACGAGCAGTACTTC. Full variable domain (rest looked up from reference TRBV15 and TRBJ2-7): DAMVIQNPRYQVTQFGKPVTLSCSQTLNHNVMYWYQQKSSQAPKLLFHYYDKDFNNEADTPDNFQSRRPNTSFCFLDIRSPGLGDTAMYLCATSRDLVGSYEQYFGPGTRLTVT.

The sample holds a few counts of this clone. The CDR3 nucleotides are TGTGCCAGCAGCCAAGATAGGGACTACCTCGAAACCCAGTACTTC. Its protein is CASSQDRDYLETQYF. V usage is TRBV4-2 and J usage is TRBJ2-5, with 7 nucleotides matching TRBD2. V lost 0 bases to trimming and J lost 8 bases; unmatched junction nucleotides: 9. This CDR3 is 15 amino acids long. Germline CDR1 and CDR2: LGHNA and YNFKEQ.

V usage is TRBV6-6 and J usage is TRBJ1-3; TRBD1 aligns across 7 bases. Losses at the gene ends were 4 bases for V and 4 bases for J; bases not matched to a gene: 10. Germline lookup yields CDR1 MNHNY and CDR2 SVGAGI (reference sequence). CDR3 size: 16 residues. CDR3 region: CASSLAQGTYGNTIYF. The CDR3 DNA follows: TGTGCCAGCAGTTTGGCACAGGGGACCTACGGAAACACCATATATTTT.

The chain couples TRBV11-3 to TRBJ2-1; tentatively, D is TRBD2 (5 bases). The CDR3 is made up of 17 amino acids. V was clipped by 5 bases and J by 0 bases, with 17 bases between them. Germline-derived CDR1 and CDR2 are SGHNT and YENEEA. The CDR3 DNA follows: TGTGCCAGCAGCCTACACGGTGGACTTTTCTCCTACAATGAGCAGTTCTTC. This codes for CASSLHGGLFSYNEQFF. Complete variable domain (other parts from reference TRBV11-3 and TRBJ2-1): EAGVVQSPRYKIIEKKQPVAFWCNPISGHNTLYWYLQNLGQGPELLIRYENEEAVDDSQLPKDRFSAERLKGVDSTLKIQPAELGDSAVYLCASSLHGGLFSYNEQFFGPGTRLTVL.

The chain combines TRBV3-1 (or the pseudogene TRBV3-2) with TRBJ1-1; no reliable D call. CDR1 and CDR2 (germline): LGHDT, YNNKEL (reference sequence). V lost 2 bases, J lost 0 bases, and 4 bases lay in between. This CDR3 is built from 13 residues. CDR3 in DNA: TGTGCCAGCAGCCAACCTATGAACACTGAAGCTTTCTTT. This gives the protein CASSQPMNTEAFF.

The V call is TRBV7-7, the J call TRBJ2-7, with 9 positions matching TRBD1. The CDR3 spans 15 residues. Germline CDR1 reads SSHAT; CDR2 reads FNYEAQ (reference sequence). V trimming: 5 bases; J trimming: 3 bases; junction bases outside the gene matches: 8. The CDR3 protein is CASSPRDRENYEQYF. The CDR3 region has the DNA TGTGCCAGCAGCCCGCGGGACAGGGAGAACTACGAGCAGTACTTC. The whole variable domain, remainder taken from reference TRBV7-7 and TRBJ2-7, is GAGVSQSPRYKVTKRGQDVTLRCDPISSHATLYWYQQALGQGPEFLTYFNYEAQPDKSGLPSDRFSAERPEGSISTLTIQRTEQRDSAMYRCASSPRDRENYEQYFGPGTRLTVT.

The rearrangement uses TRBV5-4 and TRBJ1-2; the D gene is possibly TRBD1 (6 bases). V was clipped by 0 bases and J by 8 bases, with 11 bases between them. Germline-derived CDR1 and CDR2 are SGHNT and YYREEE (reference sequence). The CDR3 contains 13 residues. The CDR3 DNA follows: TGTGCCAGCAGCTTGGCTGGGGGCAAGGGCTACACCTTC. Translating gives CASSLAGGKGYTF. Full variable domain (outside the CDR3, taken from reference TRBV5-4 and TRBJ1-2): ETGVTQSPTHLIKTRGQQVTLRCSSQSGHNTVSWYQQALGQGPQFIFQYYREEENGRGNFPPRFSGLQFPNYSSELNVNALELDDSALYLCASSLAGGKGYTFGSGTRLTVV.

The J gene is TRBJ1-1, the V gene TRBV19; weak D call: TRBD1 (5 bases). Germline V gene data show CDR1 as LNHDA and CDR2 as SQIVND (reference sequence). The CDR3 spans 14 residues. Trimming removed 1 base at V and 1 base at J, with 7 bases between. CDR3 DNA: TGTGCCAGTAGTATAGGGGGCAGGAACACTGAAGCTTTCTTT. Translating it yields CASSIGGRNTEAFF.

The chain has TRBV6-5 and TRBJ1-1, with TRBD1 as a possible D gene (6 bases). There are 14 residues in the CDR3. The ends were cut back, 6 bases at V and 0 bases at J, with 11 bases in the middle. Germline assignment: CDR1 MNHEY and CDR2 SVGAGI. In nucleotides, the CDR3 is TGTGCCAGCAGCGAGGGGGGGATGAACACTGAAGCTTTCTTT. As protein: CASSEGGMNTEAFF.

This clone was seen just once. The chain joins TRBV9 to TRBJ2-1; possibly TRBD1 for D (5 bases). CDR1 and CDR2 from the germline V gene are SGDLS and YYNGEE. Trimming pared 2 bases from V and 3 bases from J, leaving 6 bases between. The CDR3 contains 13 residues. The CDR3 region is CASSVGHYNEQFF. The CDR3 region has the DNA TGTGCCAGCAGCGTCGGACACTACAATGAGCAGTTCTTC.

The chain is built from TRBV2 and TRBJ2-7; D is perhaps TRBD2 (5 bases). V lost 7 bases to trimming and J lost 3 bases, with 10 bases between them. Germline V gene data show CDR1 as SNHLY and CDR2 as FYNNEI. The CDR3 is 12 residues long. The CDR3 bases are TGTGCCAGCAACCTAGCAGGCTACGAGCAGTACTTC. Amino acid sequence: CASNLAGYEQYF.

The chain employs TRBV6-5 and TRBJ2-2, with D unclear. Trimming shortened V by 4 bases and J by 8 bases, and 5 bases separated the two germline ends. The CDR3 has 11 residues. CDR1 MNHEY and CDR2 SVGAGI come from the germline V gene. The CDR3 protein is CASSSLGELFF. Here the CDR3 DNA reads TGTGCCAGCAGTTCACTTGGGGAGCTGTTTTTT.

The genes are TRBV2 and TRBJ1-4; D gene uncertain. CDR1 is SNHLY and CDR2 is FYNNEI in the germline V gene. The CDR3 covers 15 residues. Trimming pared 8 bases from V and 5 bases from J, leaving 18 bases between. CDR3 bases: TGTGCCAGCGGCTCCGACATGGTAATCAATGAAAAACTGTTTTTT. Protein sequence: CASGSDMVINEKLFF. Full variable domain (outside the CDR3, taken from reference TRBV2 and TRBJ1-4): EPEVTQTPSHQVTQMGQEVILRCVPISNHLYFYWYRQILGQKVEFLVSFYNNEISEKSEIFDDQFSVERPDGSNFTLKIRSTKLEDSAMYFCASGSDMVINEKLFFGSGTQLSVL.

This clone came up once. The chain couples TRBV10-3 to TRBJ1-2, with TRBD1 identical over 9 bases. The CDR3 sequence is 16 residues long. The germline CDR1 and CDR2 sequences are ENHRY and SYGVKD. Trimming cost V 2 bases and J 2 bases; bases outside gene matches: 6. The CDR3 region has the DNA TGTGCCATCAGTGAGACGAGGACAGGGGCGAACTATGGCTACACCTTC. As protein: CAISETRTGANYGYTF.

The J gene is TRBJ2-7, the V gene TRBV7-2; maybe TRBD2 (5 bases). Germline loops: CDR1 SGHTA, CDR2 FQGNSA. Trimming stripped 5 bases from V and 2 bases from J, with 7 bases between. The CDR3 contains 12 residues. The CDR3 loop is CASSGLAYEQYF. CDR3 nucleotide sequence: TGTGCCAGCAGCGGACTCGCCTACGAGCAGTACTTC.